The entry below describes one T cell receptor (beta chain). Its antigen is still unknown. Germline CDR1 ENHRY, CDR2 SYGVKD. V shed 4 bases and J 7 bases; nucleotides not matched to a gene: 15. The CDR3 consists of 17 residues. TCRdb ran MiXCR on the 5' RACE reads and lists one entry per CDR3 protein. The data contain 200,000 to 300,000 distinct CDR3 sequences, 10% to 15% of them singletons. The entry originates in a study of T cells after yellow fever vaccination. General study points: Reappearance after the booster was seen for most primary-vaccination clones, at 95% to 97% CD4 and more than 80% CD8.

This specimen was CD4+ T cells sorted from PBMCs, taken 45 days after the yellow fever booster vaccination. The origin of this receptor is a man aged 25-45 years who received the YFV17D yellow fever vaccine. The chain carries TRBV10-3 and TRBJ2-1, with 8 positions matching TRBD2. The CDR3 DNA is TGTGCCATCAGTGCCTCCCCCGGGGGGGATACGGGGAATGAGCAGTTCTTC. Translation: CAISASPGGDTGNEQFF.